These T cell receptor beta chains were read from a single sample in a study of PD-1 blockade in classical Hodgkin lymphoma. This table comes from immunoSEQ multiplex PCR, and its TCRdb copy is limited to in-frame clones, with some not included. The sample carries roughly 140,000 clones, less than 80% recorded once. Here the sequenced sample was peripheral blood mononuclear cells (PBMCs), taken before the second cycle of nivolumab. The receptors originated from a human donor with classical Hodgkin lymphoma. Each CDR3 is given without its conserved first and last residue. A D gene is named only where the DNA matches it firmly.

v_gene: TRBV30; d_gene: NA; len: 11; j_gene: TRBJ1-6; CDR3aa: AWRGVQNSPLH
v_gene: TRBV2; d_gene: NA; len: 12; j_gene: TRBJ1-1; CDR3aa: ASLMAARGTEAF
v_gene: TRBV18; d_gene: TRBD2; len: 12; j_gene: TRBJ2-5; CDR3aa: ASSPQGGRETQY
v_gene: TRBV30; d_gene: NA; len: 11; j_gene: TRBJ1-1; CDR3aa: AWNPNRVTEAF
v_gene: TRBV19; d_gene: TRBD2; len: 15; j_gene: TRBJ2-5; CDR3aa: ASSMGRLAGGEETQY
v_gene: TRBV18; d_gene: NA; len: 15; j_gene: TRBJ2-7; CDR3aa: ASSPPNYGLGEGWQY
v_gene: TRBV6-5; d_gene: NA; len: 12; j_gene: TRBJ1-4; CDR3aa: ASSPTWGDEKLF
v_gene: TRBV5-6; d_gene: TRBD1; len: 12; j_gene: TRBJ1-5; CDR3aa: ASSLTGVFQPQH
v_gene: TRBV11-3; d_gene: TRBD2; len: 11; j_gene: TRBJ2-7; CDR3aa: ASSLGLAGEQY
v_gene: TRBV5-4; d_gene: NA; len: 15; j_gene: TRBJ1-1; CDR3aa: ASSLGGREGQLTEAF
v_gene: TRBV12-5; d_gene: NA; len: 9; j_gene: TRBJ2-2; CDR3aa: ASSRAGELF
v_gene: TRBV10-3; d_gene: NA; len: 12; j_gene: TRBJ2-7; CDR3aa: ASGLTGYVYEQY
v_gene: TRBV7-9; d_gene: NA; len: 13; j_gene: TRBJ1-6; CDR3aa: ASSPDGPINSPLH
v_gene: TRBV28; d_gene: NA; len: 12; j_gene: TRBJ2-7; CDR3aa: ASTFREDFDEQY
v_gene: TRBV6-1; d_gene: NA; len: 10; j_gene: TRBJ1-2; CDR3aa: ASSDGTSGYT
v_gene: TRBV5-6; d_gene: TRBD2; len: 15; j_gene: TRBJ2-7; CDR3aa: ASSPGPGTSGSYEQY
v_gene: TRBV27; d_gene: NA; len: 12; j_gene: TRBJ2-1; CDR3aa: ASGWQGPYNEQF
v_gene: TRBV7-9; d_gene: NA; len: 13; j_gene: TRBJ2-1; CDR3aa: ASSLARGVYNEQF
v_gene: TRBV10-3; d_gene: TRBD1; len: 11; j_gene: TRBJ1-3; CDR3aa: AITGTGGNTIY
v_gene: TRBV7-9; d_gene: NA; len: 15; j_gene: TRBJ2-3; CDR3aa: ASSPPGSSRGTDTQY
v_gene: TRBV19; d_gene: NA; len: 16; j_gene: TRBJ2-2; CDR3aa: ASSIAPRWGPNTGELF
v_gene: TRBV19; d_gene: TRBD1; len: 14; j_gene: TRBJ2-2; CDR3aa: ASSKHRDSSTGELF
v_gene: TRBV12-5; d_gene: TRBD1; len: 14; j_gene: TRBJ1-2; CDR3aa: ASGRTGGLANYGYT